This T cell receptor beta chain was captured in a study of blood T cell repertoires in COVID-19 (dated by TCRdb to the early 2020s). Regarding the research as a whole: The collaborator samples originated in the United States, Italy and Spain and spanned the acute and convalescent phases of COVID-19. The prospective study material was composed of cDNA or gDNA derived from T cells, B-cell-depleted T cells, or PBMCs. Subjects who had been exposed to COVID-19, were actively infected with it, or had recovered from it provided the deeply sampled blood TCRbeta repertoires that made up the dataset. A freely available public database, intended as a resource for researchers studying the immune response to SARS-CoV-2, is where the repertoires were released. Samples came from the ongoing ImmuneRACE study (first 160 participants) plus 1,254 subjects from 6 global collaborators. Nearly every sample came with metadata listing a de-identified subject ID, COVID-19 status, age in years and sex. HLA class I and class II types, where available, came from metadata supplied by the sample provider rather than from assay-based typing.

The germline V and J ends show losses of 8 bases and 2 bases respectively, and no gene match explains 10 bases of the junction. CDR3 length: 15 amino acids, cysteine to phenylalanine. The read is trimmed to its CDR3 DNA, 45 bases read in frame from base 1. The germline V gene sets CDR1 to SGHTA and CDR2 to FQGNSA. TCRbeta CDR3 regions were amplified from genomic DNA by means of the immunoSEQ Assay, a bias-controlled multiplex PCR. Turning to the authors' computational methods: The number of nucleated cells in each sample was estimated by amplification of reference gene primers within the assay. To quantify the absolute abundance of each unique TCRbeta CDR3 rearrangement, sequence reads were collapsed and filtered. For each sample, productive Simpson clonality was calculated as the square root of Simpson's diversity index across productive rearrangements. TCRdb stores this immuneACCESS table with in-frame sequences only. Part of the clones is absent; in the studies checked, under half of the shortfall reflects unresolved V genes, and no reason is known for the rest. The V and J calls and clone size come from that table; D and trimming were worked out from the DNA. Counted in this sample were under 200,000 clones; roughly 88% of them appeared once. The leading ten clones occupy 4.5% to 7% of the sample.

Enrolling through a virtual design, the prospective study's participants ranged in age from roughly 18 to 90 years and lived across 24 United States geographic areas. In the prospective study, participants were assigned to cohorts based on the clinical history participants reported in a screening survey and a study questionnaire. In the prospective study, mobile phlebotomists collected whole blood, serum and a nasopharyngeal or oropharyngeal swab from each participant. Participants in the prospective study had the option to provide additional blood draws and questionnaires over a roughly 2-month period. Before DNA extraction, blood samples from the prospective study were shipped at room temperature or frozen. The table lists this clone with a few counts. This clone's antigen is unknown. No qualities accompany the bases; no much larger clone lies one base away. Study-wide findings and limitations: Clinical and demographic metadata were provided uncurated, with the amount varying by source and participant.

The source of this sequence is a man aged 35 to 55 with acute COVID-19. Source material: PBMCs or T cells enriched from blood (not recorded which). Here the chain combines TRBV7-2 and TRBJ2-7; 9 middle bases align to TRBD1. CDR3 sequence: CASRKTGQGAYEQYF. The DNA sequence is as follows: TGTGCCAGCCGTAAGACGGGACAGGGAGCCTACGAGCAGTACTTC. Here the CDR3 is joined to the reference TRBV7-2 and TRBJ2-7 genes, and the full variable domain is: GAGVSQSPSNKVTEKGKDVELRCDPISGHTALYWYRQSLGQGLEFLIYFQGNSAPDKSGLPSDRFSAERTGGSVSTLTIQRTQQEDSAVYLCASRKTGQGAYEQYFGPGTRLTVT.